What follows describes a single TCR beta chain. The clone's antigen remains unknown. Base quality data are lacking; no much larger clone is found one base away. The immunoSEQ Assay, a bias-controlled multiplex PCR, was used to amplify TCRbeta CDR3 regions from genomic DNA. In the paper's pipeline: The number of nucleated cells in each sample was estimated from the amplification of reference gene primers within the assay. Sequence reads were collapsed and filtered to measure the absolute abundance of every unique TCRbeta CDR3 rearrangement. For each sample, productive Simpson clonality was calculated by taking the square root of Simpson's diversity index across productive rearrangements. Drawn from immuneACCESS, this table holds only the in-frame rearrangements with V and J called that TCRdb kept. Clones are partly lost; checked studies trace under half to an unresolved V gene and leave the rest unexplained. The DNA was the basis for D and trimming; V, J and clone size are from that table. The sample table contains fewer than 150,000 clones; only one count was recorded for 88% of them. In total, the top ten clones hold 28% of the sample.

The sample comes from a study of blood T cell repertoires in COVID-19 (TCRdb year 2020). Study-level background: Collaborator samples came from the United States, Italy and Spain and covered acute and convalescent phases of COVID-19. Deeply sampled blood TCRbeta repertoires from subjects exposed to, actively infected with, or recovered from COVID-19 were included in the dataset. Where available, HLA class I and class II types were obtained from metadata supplied by the sample provider rather than from assay-based typing. Sample metadata almost always included a de-identified subject ID, COVID-19 status, age in years and sex. A freely available public database, intended as a resource for researchers studying the immune response to SARS-CoV-2, is where the repertoires were released. Samples were obtained from the ongoing ImmuneRACE study (first 160 participants) and from approximately 1,200 subjects provided by 6 global collaborators. The material from the prospective study consisted of cDNA or gDNA derived from T cells, B-cell-depleted T cells, or PBMCs.

Broader findings and caveats from the paper: Clinical and demographic metadata were provided uncurated, with the amount varying by source and participant.

Whole blood was collected in K2EDTA tubes by collaborating institutions according to the institutions' own protocols. For TCRbeta analysis, collaborators shipped samples as frozen whole blood, isolated PBMCs, or DNA extracted from either of those sample types. The CDR3 sequence holds 15 residues, the cysteine and phenylalanine included. CDR3 DNA only is kept here, 45 bases in frame from base 1. CDR1 and CDR2, per the germline V gene, are KGHDR and SFDVKD. V and J are truncated by 3 bases and 9 bases respectively, leaving an intervening sequence of 18 bases. The sequence is built from TRBV24-1 and TRBJ2-3, and the D gene may be TRBD1, 6 bases matching. Sequencing was performed on peripheral blood. This clonotype was obtained from a human donor in a cohort sampled during active COVID-19. The sequence in DNA is TGTGCCACCAGTGATCCAACCCGGACAGCCGAGACGCAGTATTTT. Its translation reads: CATSDPTRTAETQYF.